Shown below are 17 T cell receptor beta chains from a single sample sequenced in a study of T-cell memory formation after mild COVID-19. In TCRdb, the 5' RACE reads were re-called with MiXCR into one record per CDR3 protein. The sample has 450,000 or so distinct CDR3 sequences, 20% to 25% seen once. The sample consisted of PBMCs or a T cell subset sorted from them (not recorded which). The receptors come from an adult woman who had mild COVID-19 (a few samples of this study predate the infection). Cell type and time point are not known.

This clonotype was observed a few times. This chain's CDR3 is CASSRPGVQETQYF. CDR3 DNA: TGTGCCAGCAGCCGCCCAGGTGTTCAGGAGACCCAGTACTTC. The genes are TRBV7-2 and TRBJ2-5; D ambiguous. The V end was cut by 5 bases, the J end by 5 bases, with 15 bases between. There are 14 residues in the CDR3. CDR1 is SGHTA and CDR2 is FQGNSA in the germline V gene.

The sample holds a few counts of this clonotype. This chain joins TRBV5-1 and TRBJ1-2; D is ambiguous. V lost 0 bases to trimming and J lost 6 bases, with 18 bases between them. Germline V lookup: CDR1 SGHRS, CDR2 YFSETQ. The CDR3 loop spans 16 amino acids. DNA of the CDR3: TGCGCCAGCAGCTTGGGGCCAGGCCCCCTCGGAGATGGCTACACCTTC. The encoded protein is CASSLGPGPLGDGYTF.

This clonotype has just a few counts. The chain employs TRBV24-1 and TRBJ1-1; D is unresolved. The germline V and J ends were trimmed by 3 bases and 0 bases, with 4 bases remaining between them. CDR1 KGHDR and CDR2 SFDVKD come from the germline V gene. This CDR3 has 13 amino acids. This CDR3 is CATSDLMNTEAFF. The CDR3 bases are TGTGCCACCAGTGATCTTATGAACACTGAAGCTTTCTTT.

This clonotype has only a few counts. The chain combines TRBV6-2 or TRBV6-3 with TRBJ2-7; D ambiguous. The CDR3 totals 13 residues. Germline CDR1 is MNHEY and CDR2 is SVGEGT. V was shortened by 2 bases and J by 0 bases, with 5 bases between the two germline ends. CDR3 in DNA: TGTGCCAGCAGTTACCAGCCCTCCTACGAGCAGTACTTC. Translation: CASSYQPSYEQYF.

The chain recombines TRBV7-9 with TRBJ1-1; TRBD1 might be the D (6 bases). The CDR3 covers 15 residues. Trimming removed 5 bases at V and 1 base at J, with 14 bases between. Germline V gene sequence: CDR1 SEHNR, CDR2 FQNEAQ (reference sequence). The CDR3 DNA sequence: TGTGCCAGCAGCGTTCGGGGGACACGGAACACTGAAGCTTTCTTT. Its translation: CASSVRGTRNTEAFF.

The chain joins TRBV7-2 to TRBJ2-2; 11 bases align to TRBD2. Germline loops: CDR1 SGHTA, CDR2 FQGNSA. Losses at the gene ends were 2 bases for V and 7 bases for J; bases not matched to a gene: 9. The CDR3 length is 17 residues. CDR3 region: CASSLTSGSLRIGELFF. The DNA for the CDR3 is TGTGCCAGCAGCTTAACTAGCGGGAGTCTGCGGATCGGGGAGCTGTTTTTT.

This clonotype has only a few counts. The genes are TRBV7-6 and TRBJ2-7; D is possibly TRBD1 or TRBD2 (6 bases each). Trimming pared 3 bases from V and 1 base from J, leaving 22 bases between. The length of the CDR3 is 18 residues. The germline CDR1 and CDR2 sequences are SGHVS and FNYEAQ. CDR3 nucleotide sequence: TGTGCCAGCAGCTTCGAAGTGGGGGCGCCCCGGGAGTCCTACGAGCAGTACTTC. This codes for CASSFEVGAPRESYEQYF.

The genes are TRBV20-1 and TRBJ2-7, with D perhaps matching TRBD2 (5 bases). The CDR3 spans 13 residues. The germline V gene has CDR1 DFQATT and CDR2 SNEGSKA (reference sequence). CDR3 region: CSVDGITPYEQYF. The CDR3 DNA sequence: TGCAGCGTGGACGGGATTACCCCCTACGAGCAGTACTTC.

This clonotype was seen a handful of times. V is TRBV5-8 and J is TRBJ2-3; D is ambiguous. The CDR3 extends over 13 amino acids. CDR1 and CDR2 from the germline V gene are SGHTS and YDEGEE. Trimming shortened V by 3 bases and J by 1 base, and 6 bases separated the two germline ends. The CDR3 spells CASSSVRTDTQYF. The DNA of the CDR3 is TGTGCCAGCAGCTCGGTGCGCACAGATACGCAGTATTTT.

The V call is TRBV24-1, the J call TRBJ2-1, with D maybe TRBD2 (6 bases). CDR1 and CDR2 (germline): KGHDR, SFDVKD. The V gene lost 9 bases and the J gene lost 9 bases, with 11 bases spanning the gap. The CDR3 totals 11 residues. The CDR3 sequence is CATRYGGEQFF. CDR3 bases: TGTGCCACCCGTTACGGGGGTGAGCAGTTCTTC.

J is TRBJ2-3 and V is TRBV29-1; TRBD1 is a possible D gene (5 bases). From germline, CDR1 is SQVTM and CDR2 ANQGSEA. This CDR3 contains 14 residues. V was shortened by 5 bases and J by 2 bases, with 14 bases between the two germline ends. The CDR3 sequence is CSVRVPGITDTQYF. The CDR3 bases are TGCAGCGTTAGGGTCCCAGGGATCACAGATACGCAGTATTTT.

This clonotype showed up just once. The rearrangement joins TRBV7-2 to TRBJ2-5; 8 bases align to TRBD2. The CDR3 runs 16 residues. V lost 3 bases to trimming and J lost 5 bases; unmatched junction nucleotides: 11. Germline CDR1 SGHTA, CDR2 FQGNSA. In nucleotides, the CDR3 is TGTGCCAGCAGCTTCACCCCCGGGACTAGTAGGGAGACCCAGTACTTC. Protein: CASSFTPGTSRETQYF.

The V gene is TRBV15, the J gene TRBJ1-1; D is undetermined. This CDR3 spans 16 amino acids. Germline CDR1 LNHNV, CDR2 YYDKDF (reference sequence). The germline V and J ends were trimmed by 0 bases and 4 bases, with 15 bases remaining between them. The CDR3, as DNA: TGTGCCACCAGCAGAGAGGTCCCGAGGGAGCTCACTGAAGCTTTCTTT. This encodes CATSREVPRELTEAFF.

The rearrangement joins TRBV6-2 or TRBV6-3 to TRBJ2-1, with TRBD2 matching 13 bases. This CDR3 has 16 amino acids. Germline V gene sequence: CDR1 MNHEY, CDR2 SVGEGT. V was pared by 6 bases and J by 2 bases, with 4 bases of the junction left unmatched. CDR3 nucleotides: TGTGCCAGCAGGTTACTAGCGGGAGGGGCCTACAATGAGCAGTTCTTC. Translated: CASRLLAGGAYNEQFF.

The chain recombines TRBV5-4 with TRBJ1-2; D perhaps matches TRBD1 (6 bases). The CDR3 loop spans 15 amino acids. Trimming shortened V by 4 bases and J by 3 bases, and 16 bases separated the two germline ends. CDR1 and CDR2 (germline): SGHNT, YYREEE (reference sequence). CDR3 coding DNA: TGTGCCAGCAGCCCCCCAAGACAGGCTCACTATGGCTACACCTTC. Its protein is CASSPPRQAHYGYTF. Filled out from reference TRBV5-4 and TRBJ1-2, the complete variable domain reads ETGVTQSPTHLIKTRGQQVTLRCSSQSGHNTVSWYQQALGQGPQFIFQYYREEENGRGNFPPRFSGLQFPNYSSELNVNALELDDSALYLCASSPPRQAHYGYTFGSGTRLTVV.

This rearrangement joins TRBV29-1 to TRBJ2-7; tentatively, D is TRBD1 (5 bases). The germline gives CDR1 SQVTM, CDR2 ANQGSEA. CDR3 size: 15 residues. V lost 5 bases and J lost 0, with 17 bases in between. The CDR3 DNA follows: TGCAGCGTTTCCCAGCCTCAGGGAAGCTCCTACGAGCAGTACTTC. Amino acids: CSVSQPQGSSYEQYF.

The rearrangement uses TRBV2 and TRBJ2-2; D remains ambiguous. This CDR3 is built from 14 residues. Trimming pared 1 base from V and 4 bases from J, leaving 7 bases between. Germline CDR1 reads SNHLY; CDR2 reads FYNNEI. The CDR3 sequence: CASSEEVSTGELFF. The CDR3 bases are TGTGCCAGCAGTGAAGAGGTCAGCACCGGGGAGCTGTTTTTT.